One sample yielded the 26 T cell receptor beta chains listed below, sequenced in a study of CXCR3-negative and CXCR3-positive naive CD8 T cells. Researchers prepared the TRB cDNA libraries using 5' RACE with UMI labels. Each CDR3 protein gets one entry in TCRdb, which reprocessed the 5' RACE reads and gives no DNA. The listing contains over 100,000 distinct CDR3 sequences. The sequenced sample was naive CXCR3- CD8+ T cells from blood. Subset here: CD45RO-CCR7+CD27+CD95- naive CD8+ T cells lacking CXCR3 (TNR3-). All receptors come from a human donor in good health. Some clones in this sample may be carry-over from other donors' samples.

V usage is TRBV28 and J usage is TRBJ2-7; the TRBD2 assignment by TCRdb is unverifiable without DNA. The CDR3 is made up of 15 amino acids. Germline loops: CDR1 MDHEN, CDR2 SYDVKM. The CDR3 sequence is CASSLGLAGYYEQYF.

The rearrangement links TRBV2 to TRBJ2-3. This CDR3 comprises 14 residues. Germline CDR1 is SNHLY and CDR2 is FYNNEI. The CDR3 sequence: CASSAYQVTDTQYF.

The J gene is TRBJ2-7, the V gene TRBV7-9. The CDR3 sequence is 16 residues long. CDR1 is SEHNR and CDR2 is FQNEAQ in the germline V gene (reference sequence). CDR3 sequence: CASSLAEEIKTYEQYF.

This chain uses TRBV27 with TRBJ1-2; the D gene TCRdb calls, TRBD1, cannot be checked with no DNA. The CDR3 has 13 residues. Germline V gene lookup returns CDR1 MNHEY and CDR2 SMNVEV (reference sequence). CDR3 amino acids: CASSLQGWNGYTF.

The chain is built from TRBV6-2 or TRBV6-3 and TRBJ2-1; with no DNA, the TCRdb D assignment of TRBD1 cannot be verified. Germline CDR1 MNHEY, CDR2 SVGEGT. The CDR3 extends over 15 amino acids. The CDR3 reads CASSVGPVSYNEQFF.

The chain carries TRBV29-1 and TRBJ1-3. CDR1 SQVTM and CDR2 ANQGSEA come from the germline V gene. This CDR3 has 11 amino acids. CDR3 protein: CSAPSGNTIYF.

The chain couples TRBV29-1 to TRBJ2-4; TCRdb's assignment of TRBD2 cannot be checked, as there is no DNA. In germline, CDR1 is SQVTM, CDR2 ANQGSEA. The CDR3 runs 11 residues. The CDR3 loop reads CSGSEGYIQYF.

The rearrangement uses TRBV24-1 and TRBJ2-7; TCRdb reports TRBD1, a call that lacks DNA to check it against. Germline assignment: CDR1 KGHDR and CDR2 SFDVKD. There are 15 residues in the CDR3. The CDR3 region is CATSVGALSSYEQYF.

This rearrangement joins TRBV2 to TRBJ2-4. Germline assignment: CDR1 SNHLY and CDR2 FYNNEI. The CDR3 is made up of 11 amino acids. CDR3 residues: CASSEWRRWYF.

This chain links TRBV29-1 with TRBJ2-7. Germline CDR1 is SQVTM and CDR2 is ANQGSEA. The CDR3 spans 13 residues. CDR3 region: CSVEEGSSYEQYF.

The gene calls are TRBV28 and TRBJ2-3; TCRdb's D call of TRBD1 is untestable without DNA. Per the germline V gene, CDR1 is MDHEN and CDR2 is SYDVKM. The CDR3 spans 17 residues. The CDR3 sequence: CASSLVRGQSRTDTQYF.

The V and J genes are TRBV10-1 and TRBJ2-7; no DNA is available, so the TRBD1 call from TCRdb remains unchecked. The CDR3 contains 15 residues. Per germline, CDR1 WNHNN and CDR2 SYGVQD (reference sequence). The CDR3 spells CASSDGPGGTAEQYF.

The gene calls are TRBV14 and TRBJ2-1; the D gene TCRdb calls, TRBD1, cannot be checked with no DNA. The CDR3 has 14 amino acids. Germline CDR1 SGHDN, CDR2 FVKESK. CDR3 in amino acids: CASSQDRDSDEQFF.

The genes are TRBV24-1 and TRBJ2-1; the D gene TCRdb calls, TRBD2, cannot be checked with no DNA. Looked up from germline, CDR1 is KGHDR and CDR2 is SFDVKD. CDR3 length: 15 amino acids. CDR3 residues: CATSDGIAGDNEQFF.

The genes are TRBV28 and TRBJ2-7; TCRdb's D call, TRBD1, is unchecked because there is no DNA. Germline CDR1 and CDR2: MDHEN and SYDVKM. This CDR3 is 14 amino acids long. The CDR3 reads CASSQRQPPYEQYF.

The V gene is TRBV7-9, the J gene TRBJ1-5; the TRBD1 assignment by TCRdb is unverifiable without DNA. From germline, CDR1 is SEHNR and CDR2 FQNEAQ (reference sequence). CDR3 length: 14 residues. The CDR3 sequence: CASSSGQGGQPQHF. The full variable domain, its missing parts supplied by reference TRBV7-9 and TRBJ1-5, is DTGVSQNPRHKITKRGQNVTFRCDPISEHNRLYWYRQTLGQGPEFLTYFQNEAQLEKSRLLSDRFSAERPKGSFSTLEIQRTEQGDSAMYLCASSSGQGGQPQHFGDGTRLSIL.

The CDR3: CASSLSGEYNEQFF. The V call is TRBV7-3, the J call TRBJ2-1. CDR3 size: 14 residues. Germline V lookup: CDR1 SGHTA, CDR2 FQGTGA.

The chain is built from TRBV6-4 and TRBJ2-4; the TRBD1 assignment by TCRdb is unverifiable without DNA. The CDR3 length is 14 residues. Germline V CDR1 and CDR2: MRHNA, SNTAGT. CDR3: CASSVLKQGNIQHF.

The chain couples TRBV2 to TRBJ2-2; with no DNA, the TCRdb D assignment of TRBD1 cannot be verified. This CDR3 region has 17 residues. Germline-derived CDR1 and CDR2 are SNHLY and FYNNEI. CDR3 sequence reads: CASSESPRTSNTGELFF.

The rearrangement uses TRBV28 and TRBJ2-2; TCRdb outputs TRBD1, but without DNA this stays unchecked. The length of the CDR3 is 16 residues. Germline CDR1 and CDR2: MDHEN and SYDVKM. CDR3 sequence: CACSLLWAKDTGELFF.

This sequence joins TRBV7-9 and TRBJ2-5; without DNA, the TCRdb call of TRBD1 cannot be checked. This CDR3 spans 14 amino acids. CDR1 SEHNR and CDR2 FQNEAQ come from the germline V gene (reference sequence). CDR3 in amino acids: CASSLGPGPETQYF.

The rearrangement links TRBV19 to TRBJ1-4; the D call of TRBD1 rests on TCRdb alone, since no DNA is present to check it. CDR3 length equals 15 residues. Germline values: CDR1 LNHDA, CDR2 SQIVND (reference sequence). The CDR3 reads CASLAPSGAPEKLFF. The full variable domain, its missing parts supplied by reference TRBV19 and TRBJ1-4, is DGGITQSPKYLFRKEGQNVTLSCEQNLNHDAMYWYRQDPGQGLRLIYYSQIVNDFQKGDIAEGYSVSREKKESFPLTVTSAQKNPTAFYLCASLAPSGAPEKLFFGSGTQLSVL.

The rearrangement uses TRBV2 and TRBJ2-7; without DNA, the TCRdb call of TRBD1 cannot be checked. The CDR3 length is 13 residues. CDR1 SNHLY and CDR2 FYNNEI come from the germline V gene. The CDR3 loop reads CASSEGQTYEQYF. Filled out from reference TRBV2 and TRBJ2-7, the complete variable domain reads EPEVTQTPSHQVTQMGQEVILRCVPISNHLYFYWYRQILGQKVEFLVSFYNNEISEKSEIFDDQFSVERPDGSNFTLKIRSTKLEDSAMYFCASSEGQTYEQYFGPGTRLTVT.

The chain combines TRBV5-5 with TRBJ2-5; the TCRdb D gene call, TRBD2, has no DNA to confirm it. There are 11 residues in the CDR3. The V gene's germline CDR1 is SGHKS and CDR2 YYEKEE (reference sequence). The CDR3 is CAICGGETQYF.

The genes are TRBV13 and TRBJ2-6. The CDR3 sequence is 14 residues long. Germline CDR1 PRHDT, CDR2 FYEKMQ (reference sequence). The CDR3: CASSWISGANVLTF.

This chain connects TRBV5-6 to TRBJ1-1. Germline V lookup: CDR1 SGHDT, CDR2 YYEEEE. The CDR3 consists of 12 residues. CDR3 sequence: CASSFPNTEAFF. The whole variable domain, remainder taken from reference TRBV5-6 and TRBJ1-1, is DAGVTQSPTHLIKTRGQQVTLRCSPKSGHDTVSWYQQALGQGPQFIFQYYEEEERQRGNFPDRFSGHQFPNYSSELNVNALLLGDSALYLCASSFPNTEAFFGQGTRLTVV.